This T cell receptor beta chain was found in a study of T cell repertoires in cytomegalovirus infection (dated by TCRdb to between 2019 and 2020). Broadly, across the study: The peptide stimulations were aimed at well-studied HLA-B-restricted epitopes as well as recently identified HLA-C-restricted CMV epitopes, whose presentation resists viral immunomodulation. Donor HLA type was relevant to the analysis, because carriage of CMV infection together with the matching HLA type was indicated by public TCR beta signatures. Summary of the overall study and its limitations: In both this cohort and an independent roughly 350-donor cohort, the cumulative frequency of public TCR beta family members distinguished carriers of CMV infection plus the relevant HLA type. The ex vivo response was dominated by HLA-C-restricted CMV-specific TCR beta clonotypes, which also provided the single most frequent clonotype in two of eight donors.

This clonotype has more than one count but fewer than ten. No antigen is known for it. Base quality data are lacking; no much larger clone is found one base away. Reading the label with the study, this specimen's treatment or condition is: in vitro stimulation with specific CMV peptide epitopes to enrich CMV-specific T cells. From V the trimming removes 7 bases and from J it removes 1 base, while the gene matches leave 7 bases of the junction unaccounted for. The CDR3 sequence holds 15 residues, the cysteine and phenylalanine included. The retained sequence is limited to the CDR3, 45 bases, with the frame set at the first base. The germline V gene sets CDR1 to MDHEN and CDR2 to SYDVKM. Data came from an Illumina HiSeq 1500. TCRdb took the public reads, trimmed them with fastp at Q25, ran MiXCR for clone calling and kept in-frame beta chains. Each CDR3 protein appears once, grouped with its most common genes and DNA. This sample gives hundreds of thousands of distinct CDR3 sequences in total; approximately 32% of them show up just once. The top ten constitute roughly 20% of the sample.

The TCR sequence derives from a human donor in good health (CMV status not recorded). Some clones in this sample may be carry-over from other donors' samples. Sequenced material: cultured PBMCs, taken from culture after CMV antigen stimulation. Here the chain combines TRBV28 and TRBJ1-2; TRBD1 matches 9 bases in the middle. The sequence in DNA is TGTGCCAGCAAACAGGGGGCCTCCCTTAACTATGGCTACACCTTC. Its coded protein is CASKQGASLNYGYTF.